The 5 T cell receptor beta chains listed next were all sequenced from one sample in a study of T cell responses to AZD1222 COVID-19 vaccine. The repertoire was sequenced with immunoSEQ multiplex PCR; TCRdb's copy has only in-frame clones and lacks some. The data hold around 120,000 clones, with approximately 85% observed a single time. The source was peripheral blood, collected on day 0 of MenACWY control vaccination. These receptors were taken from an adult in good health.

The chain joins TRBV10-2 to TRBJ1-4; unclear D gene. Germline CDR1 reads WSHSY; CDR2 reads SAAADI. The CDR3 is 14 residues long. V lost 5 bases and J 1 base, leaving 8 bases between the germline ends. The CDR3 sequence: CASSRYGTNEKLFF. In DNA, the CDR3 is TGCGCCAGCAGTCGATACGGAACTAATGAAAAACTGTTTTTT.

The CDR3 loop reads CAISYDDRGVSEAFF. The CDR3 DNA sequence: TGTGCCATCAGCTACGACGACAGGGGCGTTTCTGAAGCTTTCTTT. This chain links TRBV10-3 with TRBJ1-1; the match to TRBD1 covers 8 bases. The junction had 12 bases not matched to a gene; V was cut back by 6 bases and J by 6 bases. The length of the CDR3 is 15 residues. Germline CDR1 and CDR2: ENHRY and SYGVKD.

The V call is TRBV18, the J call TRBJ2-6, with D hard to call. Germline CDR1 reads KGHSH; CDR2 reads LQKENI. The length of the CDR3 is 15 residues. V was cut by 3 bases and J by 2 bases, with 8 bases left in between. CDR3 residues: CASSPPSTGANVLTF. The CDR3 DNA is TGTGCCAGCTCACCCCCAAGCACTGGGGCCAACGTCCTGACTTTC.

The chain links TRBV5-1 to TRBJ1-1; D gene unclear. The CDR3 totals 14 residues. CDR1 and CDR2 from the germline V gene are SGHRS and YFSETQ. V lost 2 bases to trimming and J lost 1 base, with 9 bases between them. The CDR3 DNA follows: TGCGCCAGCAGCTTAGGGAATCCGAACACTGAAGCTTTCTTT. Its protein is CASSLGNPNTEAFF.

The V call is TRBV19, the J call TRBJ2-7; a weak D match, TRBD2 (8 bases). CDR3 length: 15 residues. Germline V CDR1 and CDR2: LNHDA, SQIVND (reference sequence). V was pared by 3 bases and J by 3 bases, with 15 bases between. The CDR3 region is CASSISGTAYYEQYF. CDR3 DNA sequence: TGTGCCAGTAGTATTAGCGGGACAGCGTACTACGAGCAGTACTTC.